The clone carrying this T cell receptor beta chain was counted many times. Antigen: not known. This record belongs to a study of T cells after yellow fever vaccination. General study results and limits: At 95% to 96% for CD4 and 70% to 90% for CD8, most primary-vaccination clones showed up again after the booster.

The CDR3 runs to 13 residues. Trimming stripped 6 bases from V and 4 bases from J, with 13 bases between. Each CDR3 protein is one row after TCRdb ran MiXCR on the 5' RACE reads. The sample lists 610,000 or so distinct CDR3 sequences; more than 9% were seen once. The source was PBMCs, collected on the day of the yellow fever booster vaccination. This rearrangement joins TRBV12-3 or TRBV12-4 to TRBJ2-7, with D perhaps matching TRBD1 (6 bases). The receptor comes from a man aged 25 to 40 who received the YFV17D yellow fever vaccine. The CDR3 coding sequence is TGTGCCAGCAGAGCTACAGGGTCATACGAGCAGTACTTC. It encodes CASRATGSYEQYF.